This TCR beta chain was recovered during a study of CD8 T cells in ankylosing spondylitis. The study's findings and limits: Blood of patients with ankylosing spondylitis appeared to be characterized by a TCR beta motif of about 8 highly homologous variants. Disease-linked clones were reportedly significantly enriched in matched ankylosing spondylitis synovial fluid.

This clonotype was recorded at least ten times. No antigen is known for it. Generation of TCR beta libraries employed quantitative 5'-RACE incorporating molecular barcodes. Each CDR3 protein is one row after TCRdb ran MiXCR on the 5' RACE reads. The sample lists 200,000 or so distinct CDR3 sequences, around a sixth seen once, with roughly 4.5% in the top ten. CDR3 length: 16 amino acids. Germline lookup yields CDR1 MNHEY and CDR2 SMNVEV (reference sequence). V shed 5 bases and J 4 bases; nucleotides not matched to a gene: 7. The source material was blood, either unsorted or a sorted T cell fraction (not recorded which). The clonotype originates from a male donor aged 10-30 years with ankylosing spondylitis or in good health (not recorded which). The rearrangement joins TRBV27 to TRBJ2-6; 8 nucleotides line up with TRBD1. In nucleotides, the CDR3 is TGTGCCAGCAGTCCGCGACAGGGGACCGGGGCCAACGTCCTGACTTTC. Translated: CASSPRQGTGANVLTF.